The rows below give T cell receptor beta chains drawn from one sample of a study of human T cells and chemical hapten exposure. TCRdb re-called the RACE reads with MiXCR, one entry per CDR3 protein. The repertoire has over 65,000 distinct CDR3 sequences, 8.5% to 14% of them found once; the top ten carry more than 1.2%. This specimen was whole blood, taken in connection with sensitization to the hapten diphenylcyclopropenone (DPC). Source of these receptors: a woman between 50 and 59 years old with alopecia areata. Some clones in this sample may be carry-over from other donors' samples. CDR3s include the opening cysteine and the closing phenylalanine or tryptophan. D genes are given only for firm matches. Part of the rows lack a size; the others show once, few, many or a class for expanded clones.

size: many
V: TRBV11-2
J: TRBJ2-1
D: TRBD2
DNA: TGTGCCAGCAGCTTAGTAGCGCTAGCGGGAGAGAGGGAGCAGTTCTTC
CDR3: CASSLVALAGEREQFF

size: -
V: TRBV28
J: TRBJ1-1
D: -
DNA: TGTGCCAGCAGTACAGGGAAAGCTTTCTTT
CDR3: CASSTGKAFF

size: -
V: TRBV4-2
J: TRBJ1-5
D: -
DNA: TGTGCCAGCAGCCAAGATGGGCAGATGGCTCGTCAGCCCCAGCATTTT
CDR3: CASSQDGQMARQPQHF

size: many
V: TRBV6-5
J: TRBJ1-2
D: -
DNA: TGTGCCAGCAGGGGGGGCGCGGGAGGCTACACCTTC
CDR3: CASRGGAGGYTF

size: many
V: TRBV13
J: TRBJ1-6
D: TRBD1
DNA: TGTGCCAGCAGCCCCACAGGGGATGGGGGGTCACCCCTCCACTTT
CDR3: CASSPTGDGGSPLHF

size: few
V: TRBV18
J: TRBJ1-2
D: TRBD1
DNA: TGTGCCAGCTCACCCGACAGGGAGTTTCGCTACACCTTC
CDR3: CASSPDREFRYTF

size: many
V: TRBV4-3
J: TRBJ2-2
D: -
DNA: TGCGCCAGCAGCCCAGGGATGCAGTACACCGGGGAGCTGTTTTTT
CDR3: CASSPGMQYTGELFF

size: few
V: TRBV12-3/TRBV12-4
J: TRBJ1-5
D: -
DNA: TGTGCCAGCAGTTTGCGGCGGGGGAGAAATCAGCCCCAGCATTTT
CDR3: CASSLRRGRNQPQHF

size: -
V: TRBV7-2
J: TRBJ1-5
D: -
DNA: TGTGCCAGCAGCGGGGACGGAAATAGCAATCAGCCCCAGCATTTT
CDR3: CASSGDGNSNQPQHF

size: many
V: TRBV12-3/TRBV12-4
J: TRBJ1-2
D: TRBD1
DNA: TGTGCCAGCAACAGGGGCCAGGGCTACACCTTC
CDR3: CASNRGQGYTF

size: many
V: TRBV6-2/TRBV6-3
J: TRBJ2-6
D: -
DNA: TGTGCCAGCAGTTTCCCGCGCGGGGCCAACGTCCTGACTTTC
CDR3: CASSFPRGANVLTF

size: few
V: TRBV20-1
J: TRBJ2-7
D: -
DNA: TGCAGTGCTACATCGACCGAGTTCTACGAGCAGTACTTC
CDR3: CSATSTEFYEQYF

size: few
V: TRBV7-9
J: TRBJ1-4
D: -
DNA: TGTGCCAGCAGCCCCCGAGCCTCGACAGGATATAATGAAAAACTGTTTTTT
CDR3: CASSPRASTGYNEKLFF

size: many
V: TRBV12-3/TRBV12-4
J: TRBJ2-2
D: -
DNA: TGTGCCAGCAGTTTTCAAGGGGGAGCGACCGGGGAGCTGTTTTTT
CDR3: CASSFQGGATGELFF

size: -
V: TRBV12-3/TRBV12-4
J: TRBJ2-1
D: TRBD1
DNA: TGTGCCAGCAGTTTCGGACAGGGGAGCTACAATGAGCAGTTCTTC
CDR3: CASSFGQGSYNEQFF

size: -
V: TRBV29-1
J: TRBJ2-7
D: -
DNA: TGCAGCGTTGGGCAGTACGAGCAGTACTTC
CDR3: CSVGQYEQYF

size: many
V: TRBV29-1
J: TRBJ2-5
D: TRBD2
DNA: TGCAGCGTTGACAGGGAGGGCCTTGAGACCCAGTACTTC
CDR3: CSVDREGLETQYF

size: many
V: TRBV11-2
J: TRBJ2-1
D: TRBD1
DNA: TGTGCCAGCAGTCTACAGGGGGCAGGAGAGCAGTTCTTC
CDR3: CASSLQGAGEQFF

size: many
V: TRBV11-2
J: TRBJ1-1
D: -
DNA: TGTGCCAGCAGCTCCCACAGAGGGAGGAACACTGAAGCTTTCTTT
CDR3: CASSSHRGRNTEAFF

size: -
V: TRBV20-1
J: TRBJ2-5
D: -
DNA: TGCAGTGCTATCACATACGAGACCCAGTACTTC
CDR3: CSAITYETQYF

size: many
V: TRBV20-1
J: TRBJ2-6
D: -
DNA: TGCAGTGCTTCGGGACCGCCCTCCTCTGGGGCCAACGTCCTGACTTTC
CDR3: CSASGPPSSGANVLTF

size: many
V: TRBV18
J: TRBJ2-3
D: -
DNA: TGTGCCAGCTCACCAAGTTTAGGGCTGGCAGATACGCAGTATTTT
CDR3: CASSPSLGLADTQYF

size: -
V: TRBV29-1
J: TRBJ2-7
D: -
DNA: TGCAGCGTTGCGCCCACCTTGTACGAGCAGTACTTC
CDR3: CSVAPTLYEQYF

size: -
V: TRBV12-3/TRBV12-4
J: TRBJ2-2
D: TRBD2
DNA: TGTGCCAGCCATAGCGGGATCCCCCCCGGGGAGCTGTTTTTT
CDR3: CASHSGIPPGELFF

size: few
V: TRBV19
J: TRBJ2-7
D: TRBD2
DNA: TGTGCCAGTAGTCTGAAACCCGGGACTACCCCCTACGAGCAGTACTTC
CDR3: CASSLKPGTTPYEQYF

size: few
V: TRBV7-9
J: TRBJ1-5
D: -
DNA: TGTGCCAGCAGCTTAGGTTACGGAACGACGGTACAGCCCCAGCATTTT
CDR3: CASSLGYGTTVQPQHF

size: many
V: TRBV11-2
J: TRBJ1-5
D: -
DNA: TGTGCCAGCAGCCCTGGATCGGGAACGGGTTTGCGCAATCAGCCCCAGCATTTT
CDR3: CASSPGSGTGLRNQPQHF

size: many
V: TRBV12-3/TRBV12-4
J: TRBJ2-7
D: TRBD1
DNA: TGTGCCAGCAGTTTGTTCCGGGACAGGGGAGACGAGCAGTACTTC
CDR3: CASSLFRDRGDEQYF

size: many
V: TRBV19
J: TRBJ2-1
D: TRBD1
DNA: TGTGCCAGTAGTATACAGCCCGGGACAGGGCCTTACAATGAGCAGTTCTTC
CDR3: CASSIQPGTGPYNEQFF

size: few
V: TRBV19
J: TRBJ2-7
D: TRBD2
DNA: TGTGCCAGTAGTCTAGCGGGAGGTCACTACGAGCAGTACTTC
CDR3: CASSLAGGHYEQYF

size: -
V: TRBV15
J: TRBJ2-3
D: -
DNA: TGTGCCACCAGCAGAGATTCCAGCGGAGCAGTCTGGAGCACAGATACGCAGTATTTT
CDR3: CATSRDSSGAVWSTDTQYF

size: -
V: TRBV4-2
J: TRBJ2-7
D: -
DNA: TGTGCCAGCAGCCAAGGGACAGCCGAGCAGTACTTC
CDR3: CASSQGTAEQYF

size: many
V: TRBV7-8
J: TRBJ1-5
D: -
DNA: TGTGCCAGCAGCGTCCCTGCGGGGGCACCTCTTAGCAATCAGCCCCAGCATTTT
CDR3: CASSVPAGAPLSNQPQHF

size: many
V: TRBV18
J: TRBJ1-1
D: -
DNA: TGTGCCAGCTCGCCTCCCCTGAACACTGAAGCTTTCTTT
CDR3: CASSPPLNTEAFF

size: -
V: TRBV3-1
J: TRBJ1-1
D: -
DNA: TGTGCCAGCAGCCAGGGGCAGGAGAGAAATAAAGCTTTCTTT
CDR3: CASSQGQERNKAFF

size: many
V: TRBV18
J: TRBJ1-4
D: -
DNA: TGTGCCAGCTCAGCCCCATTAATGGCCGGACGTGGGGAAAAACTGTTTTTT
CDR3: CASSAPLMAGRGEKLFF